The 11 T cell receptor beta chains below come from one sample, sequenced in a study of neoadjuvant anti-PD-1 for oral cavity cancer. The data were produced by immunoSEQ multiplex PCR, yet TCRdb's version contains in-frame clones alone and is incomplete. The table records around 16,000 clones, 60% to 80% of them present only once. This specimen consisted of PBMCs, obtained before nivolumab (anti-PD-1) treatment. The receptors were gathered from a person between 40 and 80 years old with oral cavity squamous cell carcinoma.

The chain has TRBV5-1 and TRBJ2-7, with TRBD1 matching over 8 bases. With V trimmed by 3 bases and J by 6 bases, 11 bases remained unmatched. There are 15 residues in the CDR3. Germline V gene lookup returns CDR1 SGHRS and CDR2 YFSETQ. CDR3 DNA sequence: TGCGCCAGCAGCTCCCGGACAGGGATGTTTAGCGAGCAGTACTTC. As protein: CASSSRTGMFSEQYF.

This clone was counted a few times. CDR3 sequence reads: CASSDYGTPGAYGYTF. DNA for the CDR3: TGTGCCAGCAGCGACTACGGGACCCCGGGAGCGTATGGCTACACCTTC. The genes are TRBV9 and TRBJ1-2; maybe TRBD1 (5 bases). Germline V gene lookup returns CDR1 SGDLS and CDR2 YYNGEE. The CDR3 covers 16 residues. The V gene lost 3 bases and the J gene lost 5 bases, with 20 bases spanning the gap.

The CDR3 DNA sequence: TGTGCCAGCAGACAGGGGAACTACGAGCAGTACTTC. Protein: CASRQGNYEQYF. The chain links TRBV6-5 to TRBJ2-7; 7 bases map to TRBD1. Germline V gene data show CDR1 as MNHEY and CDR2 as SVGAGI. V trimming: 6 bases; J trimming: 3 bases; junction bases outside the gene matches: 2. CDR3 length: 12 amino acids.

This clone was seen a few times. This chain joins TRBV6-5 and TRBJ1-2, with 8 bases identical to TRBD1. Germline values: CDR1 MNHEY, CDR2 SVGAGI. The V gene end was trimmed by 6 bases and the J gene end by 2 bases; junction bases not matched to a gene: 8. The CDR3 consists of 15 residues. In DNA, the CDR3 is TGTGCCAGCAGCTCGGGACAGGCGTTAAACTATGGCTACACCTTC. Translation: CASSSGQALNYGYTF.

The gene calls are TRBV7-2 and TRBJ1-1, with no clear D. V lost 6 bases and J lost 3, with 8 bases in between. Germline CDR1 and CDR2: SGHTA and FQGNSA. The CDR3 totals 12 residues. The CDR3 bases are TGTGCCAGCAGTTACAAGTACACTGAAGCTTTCTTT. Translation gives CASSYKYTEAFF.

V gene TRBV5-1 combines with J gene TRBJ2-1, with D unresolved. The CDR3 is 14 residues long. In germline, CDR1 is SGHRS, CDR2 YFSETQ. The V end was cut by 4 bases, the J end by 2 bases, with 10 bases between. CDR3 protein: CASSPSLTYNEQFF. CDR3 coding DNA: TGCGCCAGCAGCCCCAGTCTTACCTACAATGAGCAGTTCTTC.

J is TRBJ1-1 and V is TRBV30, with TRBD1 matching 9 bases. The ends lost 2 bases at V and 5 bases at J; junction bases unmatched: 9. CDR1 is GTSNPN, CDR2 SVGIG, per germline (reference sequence). The CDR3 contains 15 residues. The chain's CDR3 is CAWSQPGTGRTEAFF. CDR3 coding DNA: TGTGCCTGGAGTCAACCCGGGACAGGGCGGACTGAAGCTTTCTTT.

A note on this clone: The same CDR3 arises from other DNA sequences in this sample as well. The chain recombines TRBV20-1 with TRBJ1-2; possibly TRBD1 for D (5 bases). The V end lost 3 bases, the J end lost 5 bases, and 7 bases lay between the germline ends. CDR3 length: 11 amino acids. CDR1 DFQATT and CDR2 SNEGSKA come from the germline V gene (reference sequence). The CDR3 nucleotides are TGCAGTGCTAGCGGGGGATATGGCTACACCTTC. Amino acids: CSASGGYGYTF.

This chain links TRBV5-3 with TRBJ2-7, with 11 bases aligning to TRBD1. TRBV5-3 qualifies as an ORF whose function is uncertain. CDR3 size: 14 residues. The V and J ends lost 10 bases and 3 bases, in that order; junction bases with no gene match: 9. Here the CDR3 DNA reads TGTGCCGGCCGAAAGGGACAGGGGGTCTACGAGCAGTACTTC. It translates to CAGRKGQGVYEQYF.

CDR3 sequence: CASSQPSGRSYNEQFF. The CDR3 region has the DNA TGTGCCAGCAGCCAACCTAGCGGACGCTCCTACAATGAGCAGTTCTTC. The rearrangement links TRBV5-6 to TRBJ2-1, with 7 nucleotides matching TRBD2. The V gene end was trimmed by 4 bases and the J gene end by 0 bases; junction bases not matched to a gene: 7. Per the germline V gene, CDR1 is SGHDT and CDR2 is YYEEEE. This CDR3 is 16 amino acids long.

This clone was observed a few times. The CDR3: CASSVGLATYNEQFF. CDR3 nucleotides: TGTGCCAGCAGCGTAGGACTCGCGACCTACAATGAGCAGTTCTTC. The V gene is TRBV9, the J gene TRBJ2-1; no clear D. Trimming took 0 bases from V and 2 from J, leaving 9 bases between them. Germline V lookup: CDR1 SGDLS, CDR2 YYNGEE. This CDR3 has 15 residues.